These 22 T cell receptor beta chains were sequenced from one sample in a study of shared clonotypes between healthy human individuals. The table came from immunoSEQ multiplex PCR; TCRdb's copy has only in-frame clones and leaves some out. Of around 690,000 clones in the sample, 90% are singletons; the top ten hold 30% to 40%. The sequenced sample was memory CD8+ T cells from PBMCs. Subset specified: CD45RO+ cells pooled with CCR7-negative TemRA cells. These receptor sequences come from a man aged 18 to 29 in good health. Some clones in this sample may be carry-over from other donors' samples.

This clone has only one observation. The chain couples TRBV6-1 to TRBJ1-1, with TRBD1 as a possible D gene (5 bases). Germline V CDR1 and CDR2: MNHNS, SASEGT. Trimming shortened V by 1 base and J by 3 bases, and 12 bases separated the two germline ends. This CDR3 spans 15 amino acids. The CDR3 region has the DNA TGTGCCAGCAGTGAAGTGAGGGGTAAGGACACTGAAGCTTTCTTT. Translation: CASSEVRGKDTEAFF.

With respect to this clone: The sample has other DNA sequences that encode this CDR3 too. The chain carries TRBV29-1 and TRBJ2-2, with TRBD2 matching over 8 bases. The germline CDR1 and CDR2 sequences are SQVTM and ANQGSEA. The CDR3 contains 13 residues. J lost 3 bases, V lost 6 bases, and 3 bases had no gene match. CDR3 in DNA: TGCAGCGTCATAGCGGGATACACCGGGGAGCTGTTTTTT. Protein: CSVIAGYTGELFF.

V and J are TRBV28 and TRBJ2-5, with D possibly being TRBD1 or TRBD2 (5 bases each). The CDR3 length is 15 residues. Trimming removed 6 bases at V and 0 bases at J, with 14 bases between. Germline assignment: CDR1 MDHEN and CDR2 SYDVKM. CDR3 amino acids: CASRGVGYHQETQYF. CDR3 in DNA: TGTGCCAGCAGGGGGGTGGGCTACCACCAAGAGACCCAGTACTTC. Full variable domain (rest looked up from reference TRBV28 and TRBJ2-5): DVKVTQSSRYLVKRTGEKVFLECVQDMDHENMFWYRQDPGLGLRLIYFSYDVKMKEKGDIPEGYSVSREKKERFSLILESASTNQTSMYLCASRGVGYHQETQYFGPGTRLLVL.

The chain employs TRBV19 and TRBJ2-7, with 14 bases fitting TRBD2. The CDR3 consists of 15 residues. Germline CDR1 LNHDA, CDR2 SQIVND (reference sequence). Trimming at V came to 2 bases and at J to 6 bases, leaving 3 bases not matched to a gene. The CDR3 loop is CASSISGLAGAEQYF. As DNA, the CDR3 is TGTGCCAGTAGTATATCGGGACTAGCGGGAGCCGAGCAGTACTTC.

This rearrangement joins TRBV7-8 to TRBJ2-5; the match to TRBD1 covers 10 bases. This CDR3 contains 14 residues. Germline assignment: CDR1 SGHVS and CDR2 FQNEAQ. V was pared by 4 bases and J by 5 bases, with 4 bases of the junction left unmatched. CDR3 in amino acids: CASSWDRGGETQYF. In DNA form, the CDR3 reads TGTGCCAGCAGCTGGGACAGGGGAGGTGAGACCCAGTACTTC. Full variable domain (missing parts from reference TRBV7-8 and TRBJ2-5): GAGVSQSPRYKVAKRGQDVALRCDPISGHVSLFWYQQALGQGPEFLTYFQNEAQLDKSGLPSDRFFAERPEGSVSTLKIQRTQQEDSAVYLCASSWDRGGETQYFGPGTRLLVL.

The chain uses TRBV15 and TRBJ2-7, with D perhaps given as TRBD1 or TRBD2 (5 bases each). V shed 0 bases and J shed 4 bases, with 10 bases lying between them. CDR1 is LNHNV and CDR2 is YYDKDF in the germline V gene (reference sequence). The CDR3 is made up of 14 amino acids. DNA of the CDR3: TGTGCCACCAGCAGAGATGGGGGAATGTACGAGCAGTACTTC. Encoded protein: CATSRDGGMYEQYF.

The genes are TRBV6-6 and TRBJ2-7, with 8 bases that match TRBD1. J lost 5 bases, V lost 6 bases, and 9 bases had no gene match. Germline CDR1 reads MNHNY; CDR2 reads SVGAGI (reference sequence). CDR3 length: 14 residues. Here the CDR3 reads CASRWQGAPNEQYF. CDR3 nucleotides: TGTGCCAGCAGGTGGCAGGGGGCACCCAACGAGCAGTACTTC.

This chain links TRBV7-9 with TRBJ1-2; D call uncertain. This CDR3 spans 14 amino acids. The ends were cut back, 1 base at V and 1 base at J, with 7 bases in the middle. Looked up from germline, CDR1 is SEHNR and CDR2 is FQNEAQ (reference sequence). The CDR3 here is CASSLVPVNYGYTF. In DNA, the CDR3 is TGTGCCAGCAGCTTAGTGCCGGTTAACTATGGCTACACCTTC.

The genes are TRBV27 and TRBJ1-1, with D unclear. The CDR3 totals 13 residues. V was cut by 0 bases and J by 6 bases, with 8 bases left in between. Per the germline V gene, CDR1 is MNHEY and CDR2 is SMNVEV (reference sequence). The CDR3 nucleotides read TGTGCCAGCAGTTTATCGGCAGGAGCTGAAGCTTTCTTT. It translates to CASSLSAGAEAFF.

The J gene is TRBJ2-7, the V gene TRBV29-1; 14 bases are shared with TRBD2. V gave up 5 bases and J gave up 3 bases; unmatched junction bases: 3. Looked up from germline, CDR1 is SQVTM and CDR2 is ANQGSEA. The CDR3 has 14 amino acids. CDR3 sequence reads: CSVSGLAGGYEQYF. CDR3 coding DNA: TGCAGCGTTTCCGGACTAGCGGGAGGCTACGAGCAGTACTTC.

J is TRBJ1-1 and V is TRBV27; unclear D gene. The V gene's germline CDR1 is MNHEY and CDR2 SMNVEV (reference sequence). CDR3 length equals 15 residues. Trimming removed 6 bases from V and 4 bases from J, with 18 bases in between. The CDR3: CASSLLGPDSTEAFF. CDR3 DNA sequence: TGTGCCAGCAGCCTTTTAGGCCCCGATAGCACTGAAGCTTTCTTT.

CDR3 sequence reads: CASSVRTGVRGDEQFF. DNA for the CDR3: TGTGCCAGCAGCGTAAGGACAGGGGTCCGTGGCGATGAGCAGTTCTTC. The gene calls are TRBV11-2 and TRBJ2-1, with 9 bases fitting TRBD1. Trimming cost V 5 bases and J 8 bases; bases outside gene matches: 13. CDR1 and CDR2 (germline): SGHAT, FQNNGV. This CDR3 contains 16 residues.

The chain uses TRBV29-1 and TRBJ2-3; the match to TRBD2 covers 9 bases. The germline CDR1 and CDR2 sequences are SQVTM and ANQGSEA. The CDR3 runs 15 residues. J gave up 3 bases and V 4 bases, and 8 bases lay outside the gene matches. The CDR3 nucleotides read TGCAGCGTTGGGTCGATAGCGGGAGCAACAGATACGCAGTATTTT. This encodes CSVGSIAGATDTQYF.

The genes are TRBV7-9 and TRBJ2-7; 9 nucleotides align to TRBD2. The V and J ends lost 6 bases and 2 bases, in that order; junction bases with no gene match: 8. Germline values: CDR1 SEHNR, CDR2 FQNEAQ (reference sequence). The CDR3 has 15 residues. CDR3 sequence reads: CASSSPVAGAYEQYF. CDR3 DNA sequence: TGTGCCAGCAGTTCCCCGGTAGCGGGAGCCTACGAGCAGTACTTC.

The chain links TRBV7-9 to TRBJ2-5; 7 nucleotides align to TRBD1. Unmatched junction bases numbered 5, after V lost 5 bases and J lost 5 bases. CDR1 is SEHNR, CDR2 FQNEAQ, per germline (reference sequence). The CDR3 is made up of 13 amino acids. CDR3 sequence (DNA): TGTGCCAGCAGCGGGGACAGCGAGGAGACCCAGTACTTC. Translated, it gives CASSGDSEETQYF. Using reference TRBV7-9 and TRBJ2-5 for the parts outside the CDR3, the full variable domain is DTGVSQNPRHKITKRGQNVTFRCDPISEHNRLYWYRQTLGQGPEFLTYFQNEAQLEKSRLLSDRFSAERPKGSFSTLEIQRTEQGDSAMYLCASSGDSEETQYFGPGTRLLVL.

This clone was counted once. The gene calls are TRBV7-2 and TRBJ1-4, with D perhaps matching TRBD1 (6 bases). The germline CDR1 and CDR2 sequences are SGHTA and FQGNSA. This CDR3 spans 16 amino acids. The V gene lost 5 bases and the J gene lost 5 bases, with 18 bases spanning the gap. The CDR3 loop reads CASSPTGRTDNEKLFF. In DNA, the CDR3 is TGTGCCAGCAGCCCGACGGGGAGGACAGACAATGAAAAACTGTTTTTT. Based on the CDR3 plus reference TRBV7-2 and TRBJ1-4, the full variable domain is GAGVSQSPSNKVTEKGKDVELRCDPISGHTALYWYRQSLGQGLEFLIYFQGNSAPDKSGLPSDRFSAERTGGSVSTLTIQRTQQEDSAVYLCASSPTGRTDNEKLFFGSGTQLSVL.

The chain links TRBV28 to TRBJ1-2, with TRBD1 matching over 10 bases. Germline values: CDR1 MDHEN, CDR2 SYDVKM. With 2 bases clipped from V and 6 bases from J, the junction kept 6 bases outside the gene matches. CDR3 size: 15 residues. CDR3 bases: TGTGCCAGCAGTTTAGACAGGGGGCTCAAGGATGGCTACACCTTC. Its protein is CASSLDRGLKDGYTF.

The rearrangement uses TRBV7-8 and TRBJ1-2, with 8 bases that match TRBD1. This CDR3 region has 15 residues. Germline CDR1 SGHVS, CDR2 FQNEAQ. J gave up 2 bases and V 3 bases, and 5 bases lay outside the gene matches. The CDR3 bases are TGTGCCAGCAGCTTTGGACCAGGGGGCAACTATGGCTACACCTTC. This translates into CASSFGPGGNYGYTF.

This clone was counted once. The genes are TRBV4-3 and TRBJ1-1, with unresolved D. Trimming cost V 0 bases and J 0 bases, with 11 bases left between them. CDR1 and CDR2 from the germline V gene are LGHNA and YSLEER. This CDR3 is built from 16 residues. The CDR3 region is CASSQDDLGMNTEAFF. Written as DNA, the CDR3 is TGCGCCAGCAGCCAAGATGATCTGGGCATGAACACTGAAGCTTTCTTT.

This clone was detected a few times. V usage is TRBV27 and J usage is TRBJ1-1, with D possibly being TRBD1 (5 bases). Trimming cost V 6 bases and J 7 bases, with 15 bases left between them. The CDR3 runs to 13 residues. Germline CDR1 MNHEY, CDR2 SMNVEV (reference sequence). The CDR3, as DNA: TGTGCCAGCAGACAGATATGGCAGGGTGAAGCTTTCTTT. Translation gives CASRQIWQGEAFF.

This chain connects TRBV14 to TRBJ2-5; TRBD2 matches 7 bases. Germline trimming cut 4 bases from V and 2 bases from J; bases unmatched to any gene: 4. CDR1 and CDR2 from the germline V gene are SGHDN and FVKESK. The CDR3 totals 14 residues. CDR3 amino acids: CASSPTSAQETQYF. The CDR3 DNA reads as TGTGCCAGCAGCCCAACTAGCGCTCAAGAGACCCAGTACTTC.

CDR3 protein: CASSQESGLGNTIYF. CDR3 coding DNA: TGCGCCAGCAGCCAAGAATCAGGGTTAGGAAACACCATATATTTT. The chain links TRBV4-1 to TRBJ1-3, with a possible D match to TRBD1 (5 bases). The germline CDR1 and CDR2 sequences are MGHRA and YSYEKL. This CDR3 region has 15 residues. Trimming removed 0 bases from V and 4 bases from J, with 10 bases in between.